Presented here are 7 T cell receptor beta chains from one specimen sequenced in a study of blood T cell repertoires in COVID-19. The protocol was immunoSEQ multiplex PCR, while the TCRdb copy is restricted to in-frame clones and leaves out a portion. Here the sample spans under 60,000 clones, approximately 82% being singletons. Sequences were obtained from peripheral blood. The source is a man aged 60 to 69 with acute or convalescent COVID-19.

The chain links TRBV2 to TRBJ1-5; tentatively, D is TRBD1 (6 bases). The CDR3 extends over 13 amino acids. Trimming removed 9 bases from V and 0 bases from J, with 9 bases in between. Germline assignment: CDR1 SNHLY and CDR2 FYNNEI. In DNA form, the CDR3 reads TGTGCCAGTACAGGGTTTAGCAATCAGCCCCAGCATTTT. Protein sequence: CASTGFSNQPQHF.

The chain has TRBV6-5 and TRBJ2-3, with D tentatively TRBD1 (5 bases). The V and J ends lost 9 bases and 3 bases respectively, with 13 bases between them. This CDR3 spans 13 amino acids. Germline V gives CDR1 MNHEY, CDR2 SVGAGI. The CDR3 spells CASSAGWTDTQYF. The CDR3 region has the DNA TGTGCCAGTTCGGCAGGGTGGACAGATACGCAGTATTTT.

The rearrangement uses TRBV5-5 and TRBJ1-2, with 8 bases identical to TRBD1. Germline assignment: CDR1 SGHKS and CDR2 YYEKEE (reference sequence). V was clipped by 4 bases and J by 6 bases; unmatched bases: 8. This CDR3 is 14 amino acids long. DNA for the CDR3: TGTGCCAGCAGCCCCTTGACAGGGGATAATGGCTACACCTTC. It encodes CASSPLTGDNGYTF.

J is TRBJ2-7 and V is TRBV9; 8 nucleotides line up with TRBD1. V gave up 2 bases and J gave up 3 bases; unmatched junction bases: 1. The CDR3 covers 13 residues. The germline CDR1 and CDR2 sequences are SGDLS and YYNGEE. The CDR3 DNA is TGTGCCAGCAGCGTTGACAGGGGCTACGAGCAGTACTTC. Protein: CASSVDRGYEQYF. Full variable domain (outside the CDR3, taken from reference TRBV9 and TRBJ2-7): DSGVTQTPKHLITATGQRVTLRCSPRSGDLSVYWYQQSLDQGLQFLIQYYNGEERAKGNILERFSAQQFPDLHSELNLSSLELGDSALYFCASSVDRGYEQYFGPGTRLTVT.

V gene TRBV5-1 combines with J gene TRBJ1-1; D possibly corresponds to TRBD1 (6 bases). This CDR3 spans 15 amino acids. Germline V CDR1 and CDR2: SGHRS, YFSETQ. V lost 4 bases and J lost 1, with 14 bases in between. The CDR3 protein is CASSQSGTSNTEAFF. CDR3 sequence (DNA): TGCGCCAGCAGCCAATCCGGGACATCGAACACTGAAGCTTTCTTT.

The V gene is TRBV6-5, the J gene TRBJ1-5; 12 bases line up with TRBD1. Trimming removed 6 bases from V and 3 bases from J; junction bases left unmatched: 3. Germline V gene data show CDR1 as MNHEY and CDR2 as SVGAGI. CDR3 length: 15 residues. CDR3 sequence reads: CASRGTGGYNQPQHF. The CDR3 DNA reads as TGTGCCAGCAGAGGGACAGGGGGCTACAATCAGCCCCAGCATTTT.

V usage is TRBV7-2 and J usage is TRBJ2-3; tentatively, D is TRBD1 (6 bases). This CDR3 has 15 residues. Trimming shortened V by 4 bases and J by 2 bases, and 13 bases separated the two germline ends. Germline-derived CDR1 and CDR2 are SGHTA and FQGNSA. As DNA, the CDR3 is TGTGCCAGCAGCTCGTCGAGGGGGTCCACAGATACGCAGTATTTT. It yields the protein CASSSSRGSTDTQYF.